This T cell receptor beta chain appears in the sequencing data of a study of brain metastases from non-small cell lung cancer. Germline CDR1 LGHNA, CDR2 YSLEER. V dropped 0 bases and J dropped 3 bases, with 12 bases sitting between them. CDR3 length: 15 amino acids. Sequencing used immunoSEQ multiplex PCR; TCRdb keeps in-frame clones, though not all of them. The table shows about 4,500 clones, with around 90% occurring only once. Sample: primary lung tumor tissue. The chain is built from TRBV4-3 and TRBJ2-7; D ambiguous. This TCR was recovered from a donor at least 40 years old with non-small cell lung cancer. The CDR3 nucleotides read TGCGCCAGCAGCCAAGAGTCGGAGCAGAACTACGAGCAGTACTTC. It specifies CASSQESEQNYEQYF.